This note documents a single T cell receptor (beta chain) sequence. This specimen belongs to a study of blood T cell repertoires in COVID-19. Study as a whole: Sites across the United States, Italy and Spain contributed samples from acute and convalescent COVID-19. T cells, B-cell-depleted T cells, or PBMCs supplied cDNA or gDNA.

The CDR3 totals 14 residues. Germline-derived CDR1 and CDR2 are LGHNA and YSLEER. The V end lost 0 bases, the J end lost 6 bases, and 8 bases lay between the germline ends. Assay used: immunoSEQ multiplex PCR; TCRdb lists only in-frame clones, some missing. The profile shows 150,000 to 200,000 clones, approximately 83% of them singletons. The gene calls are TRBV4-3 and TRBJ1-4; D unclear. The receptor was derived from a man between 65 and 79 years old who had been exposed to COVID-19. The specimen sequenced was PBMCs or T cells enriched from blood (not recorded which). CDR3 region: CASSQDMRDEKLFF. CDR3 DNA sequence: TGCGCCAGCAGCCAAGATATGAGGGATGAAAAACTGTTTTTT.